This T cell receptor (beta chain) was observed in a study of CD4 T cells in relation to SARS-CoV-2 and coronaviruses. Study context: TCR beta CDR3s were sequenced after roughly 10-day antigen culture of PBMCs. Crossreactive spike epitopes shared across donors were mapped to their HLA restriction.

Clones were sequenced by immunoSEQ multiplex PCR, and TCRdb holds only the in-frame ones, with some missing. The sample includes 26,000 or so clones, more than 60% of them seen just once. Worth noting for this clone: Its antigen is unknown.

The CDR3 spans 12 residues. Per the germline V gene, CDR1 is SGHAT and CDR2 is FQDESV (reference sequence). V was pared by 6 bases and J by 8 bases, with 11 bases between. CD4+ T cells from unexposed donors were obtained before the COVID-19 pandemic (2011-2018). Isolation of CD4+ T cells took place after roughly nine days in culture. The source of this sequence is a human donor in good health. Source material: CD4+ T cells from PBMCs, cultured in vitro. This sequence joins TRBV11-1 and TRBJ2-1; a weak D match, TRBD2 (5 bases). CDR3 DNA: TGTGCCAGCAGAGACACGAGGGATGAGCAGTTCTTC. It translates to CASRDTRDEQFF.